Listed below are T cell receptor beta chains from one sample, sequenced in a study of T cell repertoires in cytomegalovirus infection. Their recognized antigens are unknown. Each CDR3 protein gets one entry after TCRdb re-called the reads with MiXCR. The repertoire has over 250,000 distinct CDR3 sequences, less than 25% of them found once; the top ten carry about 21%. Sequencing was performed on cultured PBMCs, taken from culture after CMV antigen stimulation. The receptors were gathered from a human donor in good health (CMV status not recorded). Some clones in this sample may be carry-over from other donors' samples. Each CDR3 is given with its conserved first and last residue. Fields, in order: J gene, D gene, V gene, clone size, CDR3 length, CDR3 DNA, CDR3 protein. D genes are given only for firm matches. Not every row has a clone size; where given, it reads once, few, many or a size class.

j_gene: TRBJ2-2; d_gene: TRBD2; v_gene: TRBV7-2; abundance: few; len: 17; CDR3nt: TGTGCCAGCAGCCCTCCTTTAGCGGGAGCATTCACCGGGGAGCTGTTTTTT; CDR3aa: CASSPPLAGAFTGELFF
j_gene: TRBJ1-4; d_gene: -; v_gene: TRBV27; abundance: -; len: 17; CDR3nt: TGTGCCAGCAGTTTATTGGGCAGGGAAACAACTAATGAAAAACTGTTTTTT; CDR3aa: CASSLLGRETTNEKLFF
j_gene: TRBJ2-2; d_gene: TRBD1; v_gene: TRBV6-2/TRBV6-3; abundance: few; len: 15; CDR3nt: TGTGCCAGCAGCCATAGACAGGGATCAGGCGGGGAGCTGTTTTTT; CDR3aa: CASSHRQGSGGELFF
j_gene: TRBJ1-4; d_gene: -; v_gene: TRBV20-1; abundance: -; len: 13; CDR3nt: TGCAGTGCTAAGTTAGGGGTGGGGGAAAAACTGTTTTTT; CDR3aa: CSAKLGVGEKLFF
j_gene: TRBJ1-1; d_gene: TRBD1; v_gene: TRBV7-2; abundance: many; len: 14; CDR3nt: TGTGCCAGCAGCTTTCAGGGGGGAGATACTGAAGCTTTCTTT; CDR3aa: CASSFQGGDTEAFF
j_gene: TRBJ2-3; d_gene: TRBD2; v_gene: TRBV5-6; abundance: -; len: 18; CDR3nt: TGTGCCAGCAGCTTACCCCTCGGACTAGCGGGAGACCCAGATACGCAGTATTTT; CDR3aa: CASSLPLGLAGDPDTQYF
j_gene: TRBJ2-2; d_gene: TRBD2; v_gene: TRBV7-6; abundance: many; len: 17; CDR3nt: TGTGCCAGCAGCCCAGGGGTTAGCGGGAGCCCCCCCGGGGAGCTGTTTTTT; CDR3aa: CASSPGVSGSPPGELFF
j_gene: TRBJ1-5; d_gene: TRBD1; v_gene: TRBV28; abundance: -; len: 14; CDR3nt: TGTGCCAGCAGTTTAAGGGCAGGGGGACAGCCCCAGCATTTT; CDR3aa: CASSLRAGGQPQHF
j_gene: TRBJ2-5; d_gene: -; v_gene: TRBV7-2; abundance: many; len: 13; CDR3nt: TGTGCCAGCAGTCGCCGTCTTCAAGAGACCCAGTACTTC; CDR3aa: CASSRRLQETQYF
j_gene: TRBJ1-1; d_gene: -; v_gene: TRBV7-2; abundance: few; len: 12; CDR3nt: TGTGCCAGCAGCTCAAGCGTTCCGCGAGCTTTCTTT; CDR3aa: CASSSSVPRAFF
j_gene: TRBJ1-3; d_gene: -; v_gene: TRBV7-9; abundance: -; len: 14; CDR3nt: TGTGCCAGCAGCGACCGGGACACTGGAAACACCATATATTTT; CDR3aa: CASSDRDTGNTIYF
j_gene: TRBJ1-1; d_gene: -; v_gene: TRBV4-3; abundance: -; len: 17; CDR3nt: TGCGCCAGCAGCCAAGTGAGAACCGGGGGGATTGAGTCCGAAGCTTTCTTT; CDR3aa: CASSQVRTGGIESEAFF
j_gene: TRBJ2-5; d_gene: TRBD2; v_gene: TRBV4-1; abundance: -; len: 14; CDR3nt: TGCGCCAGCAGCCAAGTAGCGGGGGCGGAGACCCAGTACTTC; CDR3aa: CASSQVAGAETQYF
j_gene: TRBJ1-4; d_gene: -; v_gene: TRBV20-1; abundance: -; len: 13; CDR3nt: TGCAGTGCCAGTGGACAGTTGGTCGAAAAACTGTTTTTT; CDR3aa: CSASGQLVEKLFF
j_gene: TRBJ1-2; d_gene: -; v_gene: TRBV5-1; abundance: few; len: 15; CDR3nt: TGCGCCAGCAACCCCGCCGTAGTCGGGAACTATGGCTACACCTTC; CDR3aa: CASNPAVVGNYGYTF
j_gene: TRBJ2-2; d_gene: TRBD2; v_gene: TRBV6-5; abundance: -; len: 16; CDR3nt: TGTGCCAGCAGCCCCGGGACTAGCGGAAACACCGGGGAGCTGTTTTTT; CDR3aa: CASSPGTSGNTGELFF
j_gene: TRBJ2-5; d_gene: TRBD2; v_gene: TRBV20-1; abundance: -; len: 15; CDR3nt: TGCAGTGCTAGAGATACCGGGCTAGCGGGTGAGACCCAGTACTTC; CDR3aa: CSARDTGLAGETQYF
j_gene: TRBJ1-1; d_gene: -; v_gene: TRBV7-2; abundance: many; len: 15; CDR3nt: TGTGCCAGCAGCTTAGCGCTACAGGGGAACACTGAAGCTTTCTTT; CDR3aa: CASSLALQGNTEAFF
j_gene: TRBJ2-1; d_gene: TRBD2; v_gene: TRBV20-1; abundance: -; len: 17; CDR3nt: TGCAGTGCTAGAGGGGGGGGCAGCGGGAGGTTGAACAATGAGCAGTTCTTC; CDR3aa: CSARGGGSGRLNNEQFF
j_gene: TRBJ1-5; d_gene: TRBD1; v_gene: TRBV7-2; abundance: many; len: 18; CDR3nt: TGTGCCAGCAGTCGAGACGGGACAGGGAGATATAGCAATCAGCCCCAGCATTTT; CDR3aa: CASSRDGTGRYSNQPQHF
j_gene: TRBJ1-2; d_gene: TRBD1; v_gene: TRBV7-1; abundance: -; len: 15; CDR3nt: TGTGCCAGCCGTCCTGCAGGCGACAGGGGAGGTGGCTACACCTTC; CDR3aa: CASRPAGDRGGGYTF
j_gene: TRBJ1-1; d_gene: -; v_gene: TRBV12-3/TRBV12-4; abundance: -; len: 15; CDR3nt: TGTGCCAGTTCCCCCGGGGGGAGCCTGAACACTGAAGCTTTCTTT; CDR3aa: CASSPGGSLNTEAFF
j_gene: TRBJ1-1; d_gene: TRBD1; v_gene: TRBV18; abundance: -; len: 16; CDR3nt: TGTGCCAGCTCACCTCTACAGGGGGCGAGTCCCACTGAAGCTTTCTTT; CDR3aa: CASSPLQGASPTEAFF
j_gene: TRBJ2-1; d_gene: -; v_gene: TRBV30; abundance: -; len: 14; CDR3nt: TGTGCCTGGGAGACACCGGGGGCCTACAATGAGCAGTTCTTC; CDR3aa: CAWETPGAYNEQFF
j_gene: TRBJ2-3; d_gene: -; v_gene: TRBV6-2/TRBV6-3; abundance: -; len: 12; CDR3nt: TGTGCCAGCAGCCATATGGCAGATACGCAGTATTTT; CDR3aa: CASSHMADTQYF
j_gene: TRBJ1-5; d_gene: -; v_gene: TRBV7-2; abundance: many; len: 13; CDR3nt: TGTGCCAGCAGCTTAGTCAGGTACCAGCCCCAGCATTTT; CDR3aa: CASSLVRYQPQHF
j_gene: TRBJ2-1; d_gene: -; v_gene: TRBV7-2; abundance: few; len: 14; CDR3nt: TGTGCCAGCAGCTTGGGAGGACAATACAATGAGCAGTTCTTC; CDR3aa: CASSLGGQYNEQFF
j_gene: TRBJ1-3; d_gene: -; v_gene: TRBV12-3/TRBV12-4; abundance: few; len: 14; CDR3nt: TGTGCCAGCAGTCCAACCCCCGCCGGAAACACCATATATTTT; CDR3aa: CASSPTPAGNTIYF
j_gene: TRBJ2-4; d_gene: -; v_gene: TRBV19; abundance: -; len: 13; CDR3nt: TGTGCCAGTCTAGGGAGAGCCAAAAACATTCAGTACTTC; CDR3aa: CASLGRAKNIQYF
j_gene: TRBJ1-2; d_gene: -; v_gene: TRBV11-3; abundance: few; len: 18; CDR3nt: TGTGCCAGCAGCTTAAGGGTGTTAGTGGCACGGGCTAACTATGGCTACACCTTC; CDR3aa: CASSLRVLVARANYGYTF
j_gene: TRBJ2-7; d_gene: -; v_gene: TRBV15; abundance: few; len: 15; CDR3nt: TGTGCCACCAGCAGAGGACAACGCCGGTACTACGAGCAGTACTTC; CDR3aa: CATSRGQRRYYEQYF
j_gene: TRBJ2-3; d_gene: -; v_gene: TRBV27; abundance: few; len: 14; CDR3nt: TGTGCCAGCAGTTTAGCCGACAACACAGATACGCAGTATTTT; CDR3aa: CASSLADNTDTQYF
j_gene: TRBJ2-3; d_gene: TRBD2; v_gene: TRBV6-5; abundance: many; len: 18; CDR3nt: TGTGCCAGCAGTCAGGGCTGGACTAGCGGCCTTAGCACAGATACGCAGTATTTT; CDR3aa: CASSQGWTSGLSTDTQYF
j_gene: TRBJ1-1; d_gene: -; v_gene: TRBV12-3/TRBV12-4; abundance: many; len: 15; CDR3nt: TGTGCCAGCAAGTCAAGCAGCCCCATGAACACTGAAGCTTTCTTT; CDR3aa: CASKSSSPMNTEAFF
j_gene: TRBJ1-5; d_gene: -; v_gene: TRBV7-2; abundance: few; len: 18; CDR3nt: TGTGCCAGCAGCTCCCCCGGAGAGGGAAGGTTGAGCAATCAGCCCCAGCATTTT; CDR3aa: CASSSPGEGRLSNQPQHF
j_gene: TRBJ2-6; d_gene: TRBD1; v_gene: TRBV6-2/TRBV6-3; abundance: few; len: 17; CDR3nt: TGTGCCAGCAAGAAAGGGACAGGTTCTTCTGGGGCCAACGTCCTGACTTTC; CDR3aa: CASKKGTGSSGANVLTF
j_gene: TRBJ1-3; d_gene: TRBD1; v_gene: TRBV11-2; abundance: -; len: 16; CDR3nt: TGTGCCAGCAGCTCCATCCGGGACAGGGGTGGAAACACCATATATTTT; CDR3aa: CASSSIRDRGGNTIYF
j_gene: TRBJ1-3; d_gene: -; v_gene: TRBV7-2; abundance: -; len: 15; CDR3nt: TGTGCCAGCAGCTTAGCGGCCGCAGGAGGAAACACCATATATTTT; CDR3aa: CASSLAAAGGNTIYF
j_gene: TRBJ2-1; d_gene: -; v_gene: TRBV12-3/TRBV12-4; abundance: -; len: 17; CDR3nt: TGTGCCAGCAGTTTCCCGTTAGCGGGACAGACCGACAATGAGCAGTTCTTC; CDR3aa: CASSFPLAGQTDNEQFF
j_gene: TRBJ1-1; d_gene: -; v_gene: TRBV27; abundance: -; len: 14; CDR3nt: TGTGCCAGCAGCCAGTGGGGGGTGATCACTGAAGCTTTCTTT; CDR3aa: CASSQWGVITEAFF
j_gene: TRBJ2-7; d_gene: TRBD1; v_gene: TRBV14; abundance: -; len: 15; CDR3nt: TGTGCCAGCAGCCCTATGGGACAGGGACGGCGCGAGCAGTACTTC; CDR3aa: CASSPMGQGRREQYF
j_gene: TRBJ1-5; d_gene: -; v_gene: TRBV28; abundance: few; len: 15; CDR3nt: TGTGCCAGCAGCCGGACACCATTAAGCAATCAGCCCCAGCATTTT; CDR3aa: CASSRTPLSNQPQHF
j_gene: TRBJ2-2; d_gene: -; v_gene: TRBV2; abundance: -; len: 15; CDR3nt: TGTGCCAGCAAATTGGCTTCAGGGCGCACCGGGGAGCTGTTTTTT; CDR3aa: CASKLASGRTGELFF
j_gene: TRBJ2-5; d_gene: -; v_gene: TRBV7-6; abundance: few; len: 16; CDR3nt: TGTGCCAGCAGCTTAAACGGGGGCAGGTACCAAGAGACCCAGTACTTC; CDR3aa: CASSLNGGRYQETQYF
j_gene: TRBJ2-5; d_gene: -; v_gene: TRBV7-2; abundance: many; len: 16; CDR3nt: TGTGCCAGCAGCTTAGTTGGAGGGGGAAACCAAGAGACCCAGTACTTC; CDR3aa: CASSLVGGGNQETQYF
j_gene: TRBJ2-1; d_gene: TRBD1; v_gene: TRBV30; abundance: -; len: 14; CDR3nt: TGTGCCTGGAGTCCGACAACAGGGGGCGGTGAGCAGTTCTTC; CDR3aa: CAWSPTTGGGEQFF
j_gene: TRBJ2-7; d_gene: -; v_gene: TRBV2; abundance: -; len: 13; CDR3nt: TGTGCCAGCAGTGAACCGGGGCGGTACGAGCAGTACTTC; CDR3aa: CASSEPGRYEQYF